The 4 T cell receptor beta chains in this list originate from one sample, sequenced in a study of T cell clones after liver transplantation. Only in-frame clones appear in the TCRdb table, and some are missing; sequencing was by immunoSEQ multiplex PCR. Here the sample spans more than 95,000 clones, about 81% being singletons. Material: CD4+ T cells from blood, obtained around 4 years after liver transplant. The source is a human patient who received a liver transplant. Among the T cells, some may be from the graft donor.

V gene TRBV5-5 combines with J gene TRBJ1-2; possible D gene TRBD1, 6 bases. V lost 6 bases and J lost 6, with 15 bases in between. The V gene's germline CDR1 is SGHKS and CDR2 YYEKEE (reference sequence). The CDR3 spans 13 residues. The CDR3 nucleotides read TGTGCCAGCAAACAACAGGGTTTAGATGGCTACACCTTC. The encoded protein is CASKQQGLDGYTF.

This sequence joins TRBV6-5 and TRBJ2-5; 7 bases match TRBD1. Losses at the gene ends were 2 bases for V and 5 bases for J; bases not matched to a gene: 2. Germline CDR1 and CDR2: MNHEY and SVGAGI. The CDR3 loop spans 13 amino acids. In nucleotides, the CDR3 is TGTGCCAGCAGTTACACAGGGGATGAGACCCAGTACTTC. Residues: CASSYTGDETQYF.

The rearrangement links TRBV5-4 to TRBJ1-3; D is uncertain. CDR1 SGHNT and CDR2 YYREEE come from the germline V gene (reference sequence). Trimming left V 4 bases short and J 0 bases short, with 11 bases between. The CDR3 spans 15 residues. The CDR3 DNA sequence: TGTGCCAGCAGCCGAGACACCTACTCTGGAAACACCATATATTTT. Its translation: CASSRDTYSGNTIYF. The whole variable domain, remainder taken from reference TRBV5-4 and TRBJ1-3, is ETGVTQSPTHLIKTRGQQVTLRCSSQSGHNTVSWYQQALGQGPQFIFQYYREEENGRGNFPPRFSGLQFPNYSSELNVNALELDDSALYLCASSRDTYSGNTIYFGEGSWLTVV.

In this sample, this clone turned up a few times. V gene TRBV7-2 combines with J gene TRBJ2-3, with 10 bases identical to TRBD2. Germline V gene sequence: CDR1 SGHTA, CDR2 FQGNSA. The CDR3 totals 16 residues. J was trimmed by 0 bases and V by 5 bases; bases with no gene match: 5. The chain's CDR3 is CASSASGGRSTDTQYF. The CDR3 nucleotides are TGTGCCAGCAGCGCTAGCGGGGGCCGTAGCACAGATACGCAGTATTTT.